Below are 3 T cell receptor beta chains sequenced from a single sample in a study of technical replicates of blood from a handful of donors (dated by TCRdb to 2016 to 2017). Library generation was performed with the immunoSEQ multiplex PCR assay. This immuneACCESS table, as held by TCRdb, lists in-frame sequences with V and J called but not all clones. Of the missing ones, under half trace to an unresolved V gene in checked studies; the others have no known cause. This sample is represented by around 84,000 clones; around 97% of them were singletons. The ten largest make up over 0.15% of the sample. The sequenced sample consisted of T cells isolated from PBMCs. The origin of the receptors is a human donor in good health.

This sequence joins TRBV28 and TRBJ1-4; 7 bases line up with TRBD1. V dropped 5 bases and J dropped 3; count of bases not matched to a gene: 6. The CDR3 is 15 amino acids. In germline, CDR1 is MDHEN, CDR2 SYDVKM. CDR3 in amino acids: CASSVTGAANEKLFF. In DNA, the CDR3 is TGTGCCAGCAGTGTAACAGGGGCGGCTAATGAAAAACTGTTTTTT.

This clone has just one count. V and J are TRBV6-5 and TRBJ1-5; 11 bases are shared with TRBD1. Germline V CDR1 and CDR2: MNHEY, SVGAGI. This CDR3 contains 15 residues. Trimming cost V 7 bases and J 6 bases; bases outside gene matches: 8. The CDR3 reads CASNSGQGVAQPQHF. The CDR3 DNA follows: TGTGCCAGCAACTCGGGACAGGGGGTGGCTCAGCCCCAGCATTTT.

The rearrangement uses TRBV6-1 and TRBJ1-2; 7 bases agree with TRBD1. The trim removed 1 base at V and 8 bases at J, leaving 1 base unmatched. Germline loops: CDR1 MNHNS, CDR2 SASEGT. The CDR3 length is 12 residues. The CDR3 DNA sequence: TGTGCCAGCAGTGAAGACAGGGGCGGCTACACCTTC. Residues: CASSEDRGGYTF.